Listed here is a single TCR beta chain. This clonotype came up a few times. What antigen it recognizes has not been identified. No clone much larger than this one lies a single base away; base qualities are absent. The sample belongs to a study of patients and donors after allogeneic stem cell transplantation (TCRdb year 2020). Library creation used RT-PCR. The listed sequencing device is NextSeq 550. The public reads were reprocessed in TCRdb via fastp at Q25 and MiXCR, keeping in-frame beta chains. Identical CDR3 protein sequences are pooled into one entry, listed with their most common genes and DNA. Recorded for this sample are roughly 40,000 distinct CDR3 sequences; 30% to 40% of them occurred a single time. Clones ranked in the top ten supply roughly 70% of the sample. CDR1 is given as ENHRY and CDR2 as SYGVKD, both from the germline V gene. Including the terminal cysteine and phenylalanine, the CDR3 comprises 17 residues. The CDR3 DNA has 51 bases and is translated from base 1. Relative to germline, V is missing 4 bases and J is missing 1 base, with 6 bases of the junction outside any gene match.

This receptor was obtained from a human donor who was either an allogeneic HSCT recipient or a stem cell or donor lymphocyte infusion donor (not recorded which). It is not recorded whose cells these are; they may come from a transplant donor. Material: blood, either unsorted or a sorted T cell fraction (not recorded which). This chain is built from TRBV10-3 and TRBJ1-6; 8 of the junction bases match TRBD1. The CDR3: CAISGGTGGSYNSPLHF. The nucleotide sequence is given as TGTGCCATCAGTGGCGGGACAGGCGGTTCCTATAATTCACCCCTCCACTTT.